Below, 12 T cell receptor beta chains from the same sample are listed, as sequenced in a study of blood T cell repertoires in COVID-19. Some clones are missing from TCRdb's copy, which holds only in-frame ones; the method was immunoSEQ multiplex PCR. In the table there are a few hundred thousand clones, 85% to 90% of which are singletons. The specimen was PBMCs or T cells enriched from blood (not recorded which). Receptor source: a young woman who had been exposed to COVID-19.

J is TRBJ2-5 and V is TRBV13; weak D call: TRBD2 (6 bases). Looked up from germline, CDR1 is PRHDT and CDR2 is FYEKMQ (reference sequence). The CDR3 consists of 16 residues. Trimming shortened V by 2 bases and J by 2 bases, and 15 bases separated the two germline ends. The CDR3 protein is CASSLTVQAGQETQYF. CDR3 DNA sequence: TGTGCCAGCAGCTTAACCGTCCAGGCGGGACAAGAGACCCAGTACTTC.

This rearrangement joins TRBV9 to TRBJ2-1, with 9 nucleotides matching TRBD2. Germline CDR1 and CDR2: SGDLS and YYNGEE. There are 18 residues in the CDR3. V was clipped by 0 bases and J by 0 bases; unmatched bases: 7. CDR3 amino acids: CASSVVDSGSHSYNEQFF. The CDR3, as DNA: TGTGCCAGCAGCGTAGTGGATAGCGGGAGTCACTCCTACAATGAGCAGTTCTTC.

This clone has only a few counts. The V and J genes are TRBV5-1 and TRBJ1-2; TRBD1 matches at 8 bases. Germline loops: CDR1 SGHRS, CDR2 YFSETQ. V shed 0 bases, J shed 6 bases, and the junction held 4 bases outside the gene matches. This CDR3 has 14 amino acids. This CDR3 reads CASSLGTGIHGYTF. In DNA, the CDR3 is TGCGCCAGCAGCTTGGGGACAGGGATCCATGGCTACACCTTC.

This clone was counted between two and nine times. The J gene is TRBJ2-1, the V gene TRBV10-1, with 7 bases matching TRBD2. V lost 2 bases to trimming and J lost 2 bases; unmatched junction nucleotides: 12. The germline CDR1 and CDR2 sequences are WNHNN and SYGVQD (reference sequence). The CDR3 is 18 residues long. CDR3 sequence (DNA): TGCGCCAGCAGTGAGACGCCTAGCGGAGGGAGAACCTACAATGAGCAGTTCTTC. This gives the protein CASSETPSGGRTYNEQFF.

This clone has just one count. This sequence joins TRBV10-2 and TRBJ1-5; the match to TRBD1 covers 7 bases. Per the germline V gene, CDR1 is WSHSY and CDR2 is SAAADI. Unmatched junction bases numbered 5, after V lost 1 base and J lost 5 bases. The CDR3 spans 15 residues. The DNA for the CDR3 is TGCGCCAGCAGTGAGTACAGGACAGGAGATCAGCCCCAGCATTTT. It yields the protein CASSEYRTGDQPQHF.

The chain is built from TRBV5-1 and TRBJ2-6, with TRBD1 as a possible D gene (6 bases). The CDR3 runs to 16 residues. Germline CDR1 and CDR2: SGHRS and YFSETQ. The germline V and J ends were trimmed by 2 bases and 0 bases, with 9 bases remaining between them. CDR3 in amino acids: CASSLQGDSGANVLTF. The CDR3 coding sequence is TGCGCCAGCAGCTTACAGGGAGACTCTGGGGCCAACGTCCTGACTTTC.

The V call is TRBV10-3, the J call TRBJ2-1; tentative D call: TRBD2 (6 bases). Trimming removed 7 bases from V and 5 bases from J, with 9 bases in between. The CDR3 runs 12 residues. Germline V gene data show CDR1 as ENHRY and CDR2 as SYGVKD. CDR3 nucleotide sequence: TGTGCCATCATGGGCGGGAACAATGAGCAGTTCTTC. It yields the protein CAIMGGNNEQFF.

J is TRBJ2-3 and V is TRBV7-6; 9 bases map to TRBD2. The ends lost 5 bases at V and 6 bases at J; junction bases unmatched: 9. The CDR3 runs 15 residues. Germline V gene sequence: CDR1 SGHVS, CDR2 FNYEAQ. CDR3 nucleotides: TGTGCCAGCAGCCCCGTTGCGGGGGGGTTCGATACGCAGTATTTT. Protein sequence: CASSPVAGGFDTQYF.

The rearrangement joins TRBV5-4 to TRBJ2-5; D possibly corresponds to TRBD2 (6 bases). The germline V gene has CDR1 SGHNT and CDR2 YYREEE (reference sequence). This CDR3 comprises 15 residues. V was shortened by 7 bases and J by 1 base, with 17 bases between the two germline ends. In nucleotides, the CDR3 is TGTGCCAGCTTCCCGGAGGAGGGGCCCCAAGAGACCCAGTACTTC. This sequence encodes CASFPEEGPQETQYF.

CDR3 coding DNA: TGTGCCAGACCTTGGCTAGCGGGAGAGGGGAAGGAGACCCAGTACTTC. Its translation is CARPWLAGEGKETQYF. V is TRBV5-3 and J is TRBJ2-5; 10 bases agree with TRBD2. TRBV5-3 carries the ORF label, with uncertain function. Trimming cost V 7 bases and J 5 bases; bases outside gene matches: 14. CDR3 length: 16 residues.

V usage is TRBV29-1 and J usage is TRBJ2-1, with D possibly being TRBD1 (6 bases). The germline V gene has CDR1 SQVTM and CDR2 ANQGSEA. The V gene lost 0 bases and the J gene lost 0 bases, with 12 bases spanning the gap. The CDR3 loop spans 16 amino acids. CDR3 in DNA: TGCAGCGTTGAAGACGTAGGCAGGGGCTCCTACAATGAGCAGTTCTTC. It translates to CSVEDVGRGSYNEQFF.

J is TRBJ2-2 and V is TRBV28; possible D gene TRBD1, 6 bases. The CDR3 extends over 15 amino acids. Germline CDR1 MDHEN, CDR2 SYDVKM. The V end lost 7 bases, the J end lost 1 base, and 13 bases lay between the germline ends. The CDR3 is CASILDRLNTGELFF. The CDR3 DNA is TGTGCCAGCATTCTAGACAGGCTGAACACCGGGGAGCTGTTTTTT.